In this sample, the clone carrying this T cell receptor beta chain turned up a few times. Trimming cost V 3 bases and J 2 bases, with 10 bases left between them. The CDR3 length is 14 residues. As it was prepared, the TCRbeta library received unique molecular identifiers. TCRdb re-analysed the PCR reads in MiXCR, keeping a single row per CDR3 protein. Of hundreds of thousands of distinct CDR3 sequences listed, 16% are singletons. The data stem from a study of T-cell reconstitution after alpha-beta-depleted transplantation in children. The rearrangement links TRBV12-3 or TRBV12-4 to TRBJ2-5; the D gene could be TRBD1 or TRBD2 (5 bases each). The TCR was taken from a human donor who donated a stem cell graft to a child with acute myeloid leukemia. This material consisted of PBMCs from the stem cell graft donor, taken from the stem cell graft. CDR3 bases: TGTGCCAGCAGTTTCGGCTGGGGGCAAGAGACCCAGTACTTC. As protein: CASSFGWGQETQYF.